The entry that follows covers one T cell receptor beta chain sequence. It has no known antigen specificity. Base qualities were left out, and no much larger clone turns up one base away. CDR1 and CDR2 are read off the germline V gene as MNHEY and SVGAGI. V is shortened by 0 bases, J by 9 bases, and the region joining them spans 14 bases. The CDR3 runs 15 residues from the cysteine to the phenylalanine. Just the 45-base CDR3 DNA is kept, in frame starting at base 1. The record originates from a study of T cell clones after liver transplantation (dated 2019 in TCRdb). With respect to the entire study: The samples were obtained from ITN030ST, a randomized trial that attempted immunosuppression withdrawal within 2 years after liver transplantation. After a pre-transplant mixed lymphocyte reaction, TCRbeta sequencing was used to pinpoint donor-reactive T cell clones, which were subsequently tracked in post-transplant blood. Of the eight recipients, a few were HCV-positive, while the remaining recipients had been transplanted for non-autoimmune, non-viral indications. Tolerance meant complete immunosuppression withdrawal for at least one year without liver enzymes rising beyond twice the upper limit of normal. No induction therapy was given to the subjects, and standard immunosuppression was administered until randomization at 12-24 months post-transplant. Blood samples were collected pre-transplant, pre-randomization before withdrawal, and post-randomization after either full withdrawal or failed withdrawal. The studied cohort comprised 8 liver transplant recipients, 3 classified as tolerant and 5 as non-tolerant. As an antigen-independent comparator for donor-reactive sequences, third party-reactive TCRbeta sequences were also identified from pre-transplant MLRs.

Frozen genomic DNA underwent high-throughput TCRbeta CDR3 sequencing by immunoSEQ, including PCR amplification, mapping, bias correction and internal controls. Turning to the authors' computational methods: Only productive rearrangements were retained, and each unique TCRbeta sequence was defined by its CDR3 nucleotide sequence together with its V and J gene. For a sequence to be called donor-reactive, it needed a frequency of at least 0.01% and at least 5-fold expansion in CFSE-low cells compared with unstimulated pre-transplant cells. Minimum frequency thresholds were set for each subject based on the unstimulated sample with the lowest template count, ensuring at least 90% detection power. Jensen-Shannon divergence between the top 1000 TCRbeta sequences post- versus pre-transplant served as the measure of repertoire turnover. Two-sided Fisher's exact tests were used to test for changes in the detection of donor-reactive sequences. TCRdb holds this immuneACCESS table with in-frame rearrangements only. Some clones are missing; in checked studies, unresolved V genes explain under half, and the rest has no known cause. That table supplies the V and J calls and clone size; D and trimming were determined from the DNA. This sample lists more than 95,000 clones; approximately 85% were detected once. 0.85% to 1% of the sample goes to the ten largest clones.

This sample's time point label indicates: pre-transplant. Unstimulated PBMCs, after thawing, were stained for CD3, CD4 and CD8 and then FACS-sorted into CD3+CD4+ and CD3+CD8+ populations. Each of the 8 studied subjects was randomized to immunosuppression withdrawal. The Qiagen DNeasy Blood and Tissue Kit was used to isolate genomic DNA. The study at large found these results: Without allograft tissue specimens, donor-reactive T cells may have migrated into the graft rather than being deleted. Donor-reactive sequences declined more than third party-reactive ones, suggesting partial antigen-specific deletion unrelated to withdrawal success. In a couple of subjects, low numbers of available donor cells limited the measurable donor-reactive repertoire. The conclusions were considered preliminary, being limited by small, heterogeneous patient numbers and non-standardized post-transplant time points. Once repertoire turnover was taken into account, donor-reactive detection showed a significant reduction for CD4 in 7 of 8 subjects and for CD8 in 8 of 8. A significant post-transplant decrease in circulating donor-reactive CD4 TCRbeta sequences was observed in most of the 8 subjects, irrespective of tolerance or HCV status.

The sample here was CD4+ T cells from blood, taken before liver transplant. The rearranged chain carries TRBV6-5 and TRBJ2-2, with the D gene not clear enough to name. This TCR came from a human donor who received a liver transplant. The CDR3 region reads CASSYSKTVYRELFF. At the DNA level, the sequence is TGTGCCAGCAGTTACTCGAAAACAGTTTACCGGGAGCTGTTTTTT.